This T cell receptor beta chain was documented in a study of control samples from healthy donors and cancer patients. The V gene's germline CDR1 is SGHVS and CDR2 FNYEAQ. Trimming removed 2 bases from V and 6 bases from J, with 7 bases in between. The length of the CDR3 is 12 residues. The assay was immunoSEQ multiplex PCR, and TCRdb's table has in-frame clones only and misses some. The sample consists of 54,000 or so clones, approximately 95% of them appearing once. This clonotype originated in a young man in good health. The chain joins TRBV7-6 to TRBJ1-2; tentatively, D is TRBD1 (5 bases). Sequenced sample: blood. CDR3 sequence (DNA): TGTGCCAGCAGCTTAACAGGTGATGGCTACACCTTC. Encoded protein: CASSLTGDGYTF.